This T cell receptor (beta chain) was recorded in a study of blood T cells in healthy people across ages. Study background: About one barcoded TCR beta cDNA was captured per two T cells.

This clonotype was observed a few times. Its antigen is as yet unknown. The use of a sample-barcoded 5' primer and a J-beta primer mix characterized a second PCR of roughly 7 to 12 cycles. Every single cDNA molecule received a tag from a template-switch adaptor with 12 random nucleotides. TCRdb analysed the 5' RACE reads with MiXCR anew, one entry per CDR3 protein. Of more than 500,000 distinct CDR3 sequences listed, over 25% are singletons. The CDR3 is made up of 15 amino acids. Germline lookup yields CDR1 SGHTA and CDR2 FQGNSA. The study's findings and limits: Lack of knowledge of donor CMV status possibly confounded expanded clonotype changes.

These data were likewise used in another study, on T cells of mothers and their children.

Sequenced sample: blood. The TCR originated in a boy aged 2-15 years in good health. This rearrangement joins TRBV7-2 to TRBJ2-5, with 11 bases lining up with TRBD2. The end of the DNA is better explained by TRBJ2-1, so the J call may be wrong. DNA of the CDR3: TGTGCCAGCAGCTCCCCGGGACTAGCGGTCAATGAGCAGTTCTTC. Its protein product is CASSSPGLAVNEQFF.